The 21 T cell receptor beta chains presented below share a single source sample, sequenced in a study of blood T cell repertoires in COVID-19. Libraries were prepared by immunoSEQ multiplex PCR; TCRdb keeps only in-frame clonotypes and omits some of them. The sample holds roughly 67,000 clones, 65% to 85% seen once. Sequencing was carried out using peripheral blood. The receptor source for this set is a woman aged 45-65 years with active or convalescent COVID-19.

The chain uses TRBV6-1 and TRBJ1-3; 8 positions match TRBD1. The V gene's germline CDR1 is MNHNS and CDR2 SASEGT. This CDR3 comprises 19 residues. V trimming: 0 bases; J trimming: 2 bases; junction bases outside the gene matches: 12. The CDR3 coding sequence is TGTGCCAGCAGTGAAGCGAGAGGAGGACAGGGAAGAACTGGAAACACCATATATTTT. This translates into CASSEARGGQGRTGNTIYF.

The chain recombines TRBV20-1 with TRBJ2-7; TRBD2 might be the D (5 bases). Germline V gene sequence: CDR1 DFQATT, CDR2 SNEGSKA (reference sequence). CDR3 length: 15 residues. The V and J ends lost 3 bases and 2 bases respectively, with 17 bases between them. The CDR3 region is CSASRGSGDPYEQYF. CDR3 in DNA: TGCAGTGCTAGTCGGGGAAGCGGAGACCCCTACGAGCAGTACTTC.

J is TRBJ1-1 and V is TRBV29-1, with TRBD1 identical over 8 bases. Per the germline V gene, CDR1 is SQVTM and CDR2 is ANQGSEA. J was trimmed by 2 bases and V by 7 bases; bases with no gene match: 3. There are 12 residues in the CDR3. In nucleotides, the CDR3 is TGCAGCGGCGGGACAGGTAACACTGAAGCTTTCTTT. It yields the protein CSGGTGNTEAFF. The whole variable domain, remainder taken from reference TRBV29-1 and TRBJ1-1, is SAVISQKPSRDICQRGTSLTIQCQVDSQVTMMFWYRQQPGQSLTLIATANQGSEATYESGFVIDKFPISRPNLTFSTLTVSNMSPEDSSIYLCSGGTGNTEAFFGQGTRLTVV.

The genes are TRBV6-1 and TRBJ1-1; TRBD1 might be the D (5 bases). Trimming pared 3 bases from V and 4 bases from J, leaving 12 bases between. Per the germline V gene, CDR1 is MNHNS and CDR2 is SASEGT. The CDR3 sequence is 14 residues long. The CDR3 region is CASSDRAGGTEAFF. The CDR3 DNA reads TGTGCCAGCAGTGACAGGGCCGGGGGCACTGAAGCTTTCTTT.

The chain employs TRBV7-6 and TRBJ2-1; tentative D call: TRBD1 (5 bases). The V gene's germline CDR1 is SGHVS and CDR2 FNYEAQ. The CDR3 contains 12 residues. The ends were cut back, 4 bases at V and 6 bases at J, with 7 bases in the middle. CDR3 in DNA: TGTGCCAGCAGCTCAGGGCCCAATGAGCAGTTCTTC. Translated: CASSSGPNEQFF.

This clone showed up just a few times. The CDR3 DNA reads TGTGCCATCAGTGGGACAGGGGGAGGGACTGAAGCTTTCTTT. Its translation is CAISGTGGGTEAFF. This chain connects TRBV10-3 to TRBJ1-1; 10 bases align to TRBD1. Per germline, CDR1 ENHRY and CDR2 SYGVKD. J was trimmed by 5 bases and V by 4 bases; bases with no gene match: 4. CDR3 size: 14 residues.

V usage is TRBV5-1 and J usage is TRBJ2-1; the D gene is possibly TRBD1 (5 bases). CDR3 size: 17 residues. Germline V gene sequence: CDR1 SGHRS, CDR2 YFSETQ. Trimming took off 3 bases at V and 0 bases at J, with 16 bases between the two ends. Here the CDR3 DNA reads TGCGCCAGCAGCTCGAGCTTAATGGGGCTCTCCTACAATGAGCAGTTCTTC. Protein sequence: CASSSSLMGLSYNEQFF. Using reference TRBV5-1 and TRBJ2-1 for the parts outside the CDR3, the full variable domain is KAGVTQTPRYLIKTRGQQVTLSCSPISGHRSVSWYQQTPGQGLQFLFEYFSETQRNKGNFPGRFSGRQFSNSRSEMNVSTLELGDSALYLCASSSSLMGLSYNEQFFGPGTRLTVL.

This clone has only a few counts. The chain employs TRBV7-9 and TRBJ2-7; the D gene is possibly TRBD1 (5 bases). The CDR3 spans 12 residues. Germline-derived CDR1 and CDR2 are SEHNR and FQNEAQ (reference sequence). Trimming cost V 4 bases and J 4 bases, with 8 bases left between them. CDR3 sequence reads: CASSSTGYEQYF. DNA of the CDR3: TGTGCCAGCAGCTCTACAGGATACGAGCAGTACTTC. The entire variable domain, with the rest obtained from reference TRBV7-9 and TRBJ2-7, is as follows: DTGVSQNPRHKITKRGQNVTFRCDPISEHNRLYWYRQTLGQGPEFLTYFQNEAQLEKSRLLSDRFSAERPKGSFSTLEIQRTEQGDSAMYLCASSSTGYEQYFGPGTRLTVT.

This chain links TRBV19 with TRBJ2-7; a possible D gene is TRBD1 (6 bases). CDR3 size: 15 residues. The germline V gene has CDR1 LNHDA and CDR2 SQIVND (reference sequence). Trimming stripped 1 base from V and 1 base from J, with 11 bases between. DNA for the CDR3: TGTGCCAGTAGTATAGCGGCAGGGGAGTCCTACGAGCAGTACTTC. It encodes CASSIAAGESYEQYF.

This clone appeared a few times. The chain uses TRBV4-3 and TRBJ2-7, with TRBD1 as a possible D gene (6 bases). The CDR3 is made up of 13 amino acids. Germline V gene sequence: CDR1 LGHNA, CDR2 YSLEER. Between the trimmed V and J ends, which lost 2 bases and 5 bases, there was a span of 10 bases. The CDR3 sequence: CASSQSRGHEQYF. DNA of the CDR3: TGCGCCAGCAGCCAAAGCAGGGGCCACGAGCAGTACTTC.

The CDR3 sequence: CASRTGVSTDTQYF. CDR3 DNA: TGTGCCAGCAGGACAGGGGTCAGCACAGATACGCAGTATTTT. The chain has TRBV2 and TRBJ2-3, with TRBD1 identical over 8 bases. The length of the CDR3 is 14 residues. V lost 6 bases to trimming and J lost 0 bases; unmatched junction nucleotides: 2. Germline V gene sequence: CDR1 SNHLY, CDR2 FYNNEI.

The rearrangement uses TRBV24-1 and TRBJ2-5; weak D call: TRBD1 (5 bases). V lost 4 bases and J lost 4, with 12 bases in between. Germline V CDR1 and CDR2: KGHDR, SFDVKD. The CDR3 consists of 14 residues. In DNA, the CDR3 is TGTGCCACCAGTGACCCGCAGGGTGGAGAGACCCAGTACTTC. It encodes CATSDPQGGETQYF.

The V call is TRBV7-2, the J call TRBJ2-2, with D hard to call. The germline CDR1 and CDR2 sequences are SGHTA and FQGNSA. The CDR3 is 15 amino acids. Trimming removed 1 base at V and 1 base at J, with 7 bases between. The CDR3: CASSLVRRNTGELFF. The CDR3 nucleotides are TGTGCCAGCAGCTTAGTGAGGCGGAACACCGGGGAGCTGTTTTTT. Based on the CDR3 plus reference TRBV7-2 and TRBJ2-2, the full variable domain is GAGVSQSPSNKVTEKGKDVELRCDPISGHTALYWYRQSLGQGLEFLIYFQGNSAPDKSGLPSDRFSAERTGGSVSTLTIQRTQQEDSAVYLCASSLVRRNTGELFFGEGSRLTVL.

This chain links TRBV19 with TRBJ2-7; D gene uncertain. CDR3 length: 12 amino acids. The germline V gene has CDR1 LNHDA and CDR2 SQIVND (reference sequence). V was trimmed by 1 base and J by 6 bases, leaving 7 bases between them. CDR3 nucleotides: TGTGCCAGTAGTATAGTGCCCAGCGAGCAGTACTTC. This gives the protein CASSIVPSEQYF.

This clone was counted only a few times. V gene TRBV11-2 combines with J gene TRBJ1-2; 8 nucleotides match TRBD1. The germline gives CDR1 SGHAT, CDR2 FQNNGV. J gave up 0 bases and V 4 bases, and 4 bases lay outside the gene matches. The CDR3 consists of 15 residues. The DNA of the CDR3 is TGTGCCAGCAGCTATACAGGGGGAGCTAACTATGGCTACACCTTC. As protein: CASSYTGGANYGYTF.

This clone was found once. The chain recombines TRBV6-5 with TRBJ1-4; TRBD1 agrees at 7 bases. The CDR3 length is 14 residues. Germline V gives CDR1 MNHEY, CDR2 SVGAGI. The V and J ends lost 2 bases and 7 bases, in that order; junction bases with no gene match: 4. CDR3 amino acids: CASSYRGRGEKLFF. CDR3 DNA sequence: TGTGCCAGCAGTTACAGGGGGCGCGGTGAAAAACTGTTTTTT.

J is TRBJ1-2 and V is TRBV12-3 or TRBV12-4; maybe TRBD1 (6 bases). The ends were cut back, 7 bases at V and 5 bases at J, with 14 bases in the middle. This CDR3 comprises 13 residues. CDR3 sequence: CASNQGSPYGYTF. The DNA of the CDR3 is TGTGCCAGCAACCAGGGGTCCCCTTATGGCTACACCTTC.

The chain recombines TRBV28 with TRBJ2-7; weak D call: TRBD1 (6 bases). This CDR3 has 14 amino acids. Per the germline V gene, CDR1 is MDHEN and CDR2 is SYDVKM. Trimming cost V 5 bases and J 0 bases, with 11 bases left between them. CDR3 sequence: CASSRPTGSYEQYF. CDR3 coding DNA: TGTGCCAGCAGTCGTCCGACAGGCTCCTACGAGCAGTACTTC.

This chain connects TRBV6-2 or TRBV6-3 to TRBJ2-1; the D gene is possibly TRBD2 (6 bases). CDR1 and CDR2 (germline): MNHEY, SVGEGT. This CDR3 has 21 amino acids. V dropped 0 bases and J dropped 0 bases, with 24 bases sitting between them. CDR3 nucleotides: TGTGCCAGCAGTTACTCCATTGGGGCAGCGGGCGTGAGAGCCTCCTACAATGAGCAGTTCTTC. Residues: CASSYSIGAAGVRASYNEQFF.

This clone was counted once. The chain recombines TRBV10-3 with TRBJ1-2; TRBD1 matches 8 bases. The ends lost 2 bases at V and 9 bases at J; junction bases unmatched: 8. CDR1 is ENHRY and CDR2 is SYGVKD in the germline V gene. CDR3 length equals 14 residues. CDR3 residues: CAISETGGVGSYTF. DNA for the CDR3: TGTGCCATCAGTGAGACAGGGGGAGTTGGCAGCTACACCTTC.

The genes are TRBV6-2 or TRBV6-3 and TRBJ1-2, with D perhaps TRBD1 (6 bases). The CDR3 has 17 residues. Trimming pared 4 bases from V and 0 bases from J, leaving 18 bases between. Germline lookup yields CDR1 MNHEY and CDR2 SVGEGT. DNA of the CDR3: TGTGCCAGCAGTTCCCCGCTCGGACAGACCCCTAACTATGGCTACACCTTC. Protein sequence: CASSSPLGQTPNYGYTF.